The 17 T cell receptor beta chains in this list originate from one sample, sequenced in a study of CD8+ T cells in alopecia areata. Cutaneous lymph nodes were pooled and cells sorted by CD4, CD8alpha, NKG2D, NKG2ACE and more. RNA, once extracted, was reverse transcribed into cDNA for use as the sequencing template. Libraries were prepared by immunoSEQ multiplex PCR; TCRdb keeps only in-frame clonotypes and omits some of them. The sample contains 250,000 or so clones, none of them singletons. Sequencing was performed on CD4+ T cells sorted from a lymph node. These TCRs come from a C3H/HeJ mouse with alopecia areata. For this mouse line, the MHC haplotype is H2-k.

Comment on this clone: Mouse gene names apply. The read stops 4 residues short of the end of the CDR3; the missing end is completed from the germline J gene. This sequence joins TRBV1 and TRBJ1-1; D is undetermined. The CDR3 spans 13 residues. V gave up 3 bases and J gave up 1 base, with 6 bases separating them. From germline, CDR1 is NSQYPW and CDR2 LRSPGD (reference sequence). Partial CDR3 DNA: TGCACCTGCAGTGCCTCAGTAAACACA. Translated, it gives CTCSASVNT. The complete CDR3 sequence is CTCSASVNTEVFF. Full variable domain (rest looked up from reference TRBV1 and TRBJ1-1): VTLLEQNPRWRLVPRGQAVNLRCILKNSQYPWMSWYQQDLQKQLQWLFTLRSPGDKEVKSLPGADYLATRVTDTELRLQVANMSQGRTLYCTCSASVNTEVFFGKGTRLTVV.

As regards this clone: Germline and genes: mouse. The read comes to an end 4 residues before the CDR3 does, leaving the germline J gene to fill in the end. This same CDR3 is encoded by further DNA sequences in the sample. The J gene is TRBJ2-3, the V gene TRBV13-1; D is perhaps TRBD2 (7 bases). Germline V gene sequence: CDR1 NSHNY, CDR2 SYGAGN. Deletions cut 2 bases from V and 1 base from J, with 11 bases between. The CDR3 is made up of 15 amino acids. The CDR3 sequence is CASSEGGAGAETLYF. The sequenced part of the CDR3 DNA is TGTGCCAGCAGTGAGGGGGGCGCCGGTGCAGAA.

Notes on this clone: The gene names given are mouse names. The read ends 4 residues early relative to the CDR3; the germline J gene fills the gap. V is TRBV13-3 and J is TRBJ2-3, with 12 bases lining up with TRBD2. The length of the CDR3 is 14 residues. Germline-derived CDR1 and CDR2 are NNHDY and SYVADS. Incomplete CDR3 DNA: TGTGCCAGCAGGACTGGGGGGGCGCGAGAA. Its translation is CASRTGGARE. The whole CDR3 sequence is CASRTGGARETLYF.

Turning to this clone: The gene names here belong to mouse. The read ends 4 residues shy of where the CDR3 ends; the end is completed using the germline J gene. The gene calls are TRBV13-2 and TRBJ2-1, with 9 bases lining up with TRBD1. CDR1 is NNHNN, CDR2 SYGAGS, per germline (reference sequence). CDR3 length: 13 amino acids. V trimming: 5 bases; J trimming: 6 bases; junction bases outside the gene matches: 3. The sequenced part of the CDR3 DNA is TGTGCCAGCGGGGACAGGGGTTTTGCT. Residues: CASGDRGFA. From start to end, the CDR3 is CASGDRGFAEQFF.

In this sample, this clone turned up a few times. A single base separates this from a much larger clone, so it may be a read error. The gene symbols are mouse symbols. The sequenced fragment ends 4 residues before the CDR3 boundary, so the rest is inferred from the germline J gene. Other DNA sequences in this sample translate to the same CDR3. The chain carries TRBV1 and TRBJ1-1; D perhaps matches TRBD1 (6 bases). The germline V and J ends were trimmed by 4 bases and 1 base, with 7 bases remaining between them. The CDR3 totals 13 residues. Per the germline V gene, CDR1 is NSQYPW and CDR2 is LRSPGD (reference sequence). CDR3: CTCSGTENTEVFF. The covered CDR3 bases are TGCACCTGCAGTGGGACAGAAAACACA. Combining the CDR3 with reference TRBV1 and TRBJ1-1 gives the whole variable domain VTLLEQNPRWRLVPRGQAVNLRCILKNSQYPWMSWYQQDLQKQLQWLFTLRSPGDKEVKSLPGADYLATRVTDTELRLQVANMSQGRTLYCTCSGTENTEVFFGKGTRLTVV.

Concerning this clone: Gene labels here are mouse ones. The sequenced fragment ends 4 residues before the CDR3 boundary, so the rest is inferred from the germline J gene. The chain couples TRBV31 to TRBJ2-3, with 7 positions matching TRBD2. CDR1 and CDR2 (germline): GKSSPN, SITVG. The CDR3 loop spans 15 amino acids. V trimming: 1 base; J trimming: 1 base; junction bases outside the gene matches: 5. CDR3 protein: CAWSPPGGGAETLYF. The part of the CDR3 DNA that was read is TGTGCCTGGAGTCCCCCGGGGGGGGGTGCAGAA.

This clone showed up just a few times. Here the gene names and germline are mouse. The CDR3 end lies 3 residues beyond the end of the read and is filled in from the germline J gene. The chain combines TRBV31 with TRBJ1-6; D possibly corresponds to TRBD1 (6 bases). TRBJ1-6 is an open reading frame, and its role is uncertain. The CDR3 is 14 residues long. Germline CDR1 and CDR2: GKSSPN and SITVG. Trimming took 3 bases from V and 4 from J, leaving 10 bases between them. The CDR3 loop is CAWRPTGYNSPLYF. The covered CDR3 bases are TGTGCCTGGAGACCAACAGGGTATAATTCGCCC.

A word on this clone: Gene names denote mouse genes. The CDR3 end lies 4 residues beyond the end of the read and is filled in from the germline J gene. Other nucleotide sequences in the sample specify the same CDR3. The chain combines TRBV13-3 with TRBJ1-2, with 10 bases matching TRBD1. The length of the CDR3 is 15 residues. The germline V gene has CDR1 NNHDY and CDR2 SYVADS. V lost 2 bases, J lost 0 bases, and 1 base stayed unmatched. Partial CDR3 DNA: TGTGCCAGCAGTGACGGACAGGGGGCAAACTCC. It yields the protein CASSDGQGANS. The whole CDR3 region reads CASSDGQGANSDYTF.

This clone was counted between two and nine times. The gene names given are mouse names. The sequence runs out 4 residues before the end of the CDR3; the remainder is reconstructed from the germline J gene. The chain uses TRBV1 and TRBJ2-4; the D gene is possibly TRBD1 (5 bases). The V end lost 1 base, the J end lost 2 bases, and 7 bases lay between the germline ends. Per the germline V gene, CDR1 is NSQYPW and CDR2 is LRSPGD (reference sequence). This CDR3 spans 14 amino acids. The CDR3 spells CTCSAGTPQNTLYF. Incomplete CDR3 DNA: TGCACCTGCAGTGCAGGGACACCTCAAAAC.

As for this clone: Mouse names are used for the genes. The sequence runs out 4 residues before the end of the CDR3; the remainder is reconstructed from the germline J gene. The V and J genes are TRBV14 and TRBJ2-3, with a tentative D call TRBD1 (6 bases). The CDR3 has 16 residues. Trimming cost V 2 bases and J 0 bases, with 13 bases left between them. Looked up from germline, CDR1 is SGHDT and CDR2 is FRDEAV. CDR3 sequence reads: CASSLVAGESAETLYF. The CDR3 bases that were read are TGTGCCAGCAGTTTGGTTGCAGGGGAGAGTGCAGAA.

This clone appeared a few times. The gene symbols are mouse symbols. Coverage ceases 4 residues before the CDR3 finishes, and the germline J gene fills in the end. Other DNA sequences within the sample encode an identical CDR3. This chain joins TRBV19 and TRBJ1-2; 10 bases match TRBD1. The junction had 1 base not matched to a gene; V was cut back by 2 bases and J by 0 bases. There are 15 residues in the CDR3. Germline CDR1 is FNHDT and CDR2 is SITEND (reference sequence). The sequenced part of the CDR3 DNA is TGTGCCAGCAGTATTGGGACAGGGGCAAACTCC. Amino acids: CASSIGTGANS. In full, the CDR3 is CASSIGTGANSDYTF.

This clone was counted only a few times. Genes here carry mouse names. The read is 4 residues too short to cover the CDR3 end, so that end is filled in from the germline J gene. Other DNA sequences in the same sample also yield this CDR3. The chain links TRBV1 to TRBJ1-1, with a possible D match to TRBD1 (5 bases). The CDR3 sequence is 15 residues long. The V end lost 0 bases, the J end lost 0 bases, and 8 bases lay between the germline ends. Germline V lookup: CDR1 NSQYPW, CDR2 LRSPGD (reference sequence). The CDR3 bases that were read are TGCACCTGCAGTGCAGATGCCAGGGCAAACACA. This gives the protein CTCSADARANT. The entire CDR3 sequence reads CTCSADARANTEVFF.

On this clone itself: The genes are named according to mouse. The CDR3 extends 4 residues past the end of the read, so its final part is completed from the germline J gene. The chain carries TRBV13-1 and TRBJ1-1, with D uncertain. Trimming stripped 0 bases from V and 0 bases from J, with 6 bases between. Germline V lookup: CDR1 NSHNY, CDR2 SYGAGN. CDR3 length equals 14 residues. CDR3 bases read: TGTGCCAGCAGTGATGTCAGATCAAACACA. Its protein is CASSDVRSNT. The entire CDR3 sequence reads CASSDVRSNTEVFF.

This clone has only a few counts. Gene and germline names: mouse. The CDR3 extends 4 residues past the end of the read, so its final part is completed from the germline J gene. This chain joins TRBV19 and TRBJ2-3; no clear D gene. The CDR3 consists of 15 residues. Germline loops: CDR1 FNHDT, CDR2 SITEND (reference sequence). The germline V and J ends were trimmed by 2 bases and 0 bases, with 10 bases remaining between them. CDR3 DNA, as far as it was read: TGTGCCAGCAGTATGACCAGACTTAGTGCAGAA. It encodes CASSMTRLSAE. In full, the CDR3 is CASSMTRLSAETLYF.

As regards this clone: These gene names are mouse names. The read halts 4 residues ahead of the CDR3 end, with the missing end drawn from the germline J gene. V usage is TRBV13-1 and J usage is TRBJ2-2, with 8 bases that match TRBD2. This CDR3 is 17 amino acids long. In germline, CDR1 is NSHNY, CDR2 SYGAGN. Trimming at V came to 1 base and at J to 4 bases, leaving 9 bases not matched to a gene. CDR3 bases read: TGTGCCAGCAGTGATCCCCGGGGGTGGGGGGGCACCGGG. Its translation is CASSDPRGWGGTG. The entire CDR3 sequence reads CASSDPRGWGGTGQLYF.

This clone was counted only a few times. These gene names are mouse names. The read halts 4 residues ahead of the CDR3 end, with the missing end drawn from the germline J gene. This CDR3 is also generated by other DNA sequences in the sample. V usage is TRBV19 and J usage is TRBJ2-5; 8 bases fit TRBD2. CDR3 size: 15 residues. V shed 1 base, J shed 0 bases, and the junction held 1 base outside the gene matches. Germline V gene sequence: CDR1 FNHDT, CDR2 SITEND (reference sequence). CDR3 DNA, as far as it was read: TGTGCCAGCAGTATAACTGGGGGCAACCAAGAC. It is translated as CASSITGGNQD. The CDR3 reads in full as CASSITGGNQDTQYF. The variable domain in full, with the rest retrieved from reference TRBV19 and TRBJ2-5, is GGIITQTPKFLIGQEGQKLTLKCQQNFNHDTMYWYRQDSGKGLRLIYYSITENDLQKGDLSEGYDASREKKSSFSLTVTSAQKNEMAVFLCASSITGGNQDTQYFGPGTRLLVL.

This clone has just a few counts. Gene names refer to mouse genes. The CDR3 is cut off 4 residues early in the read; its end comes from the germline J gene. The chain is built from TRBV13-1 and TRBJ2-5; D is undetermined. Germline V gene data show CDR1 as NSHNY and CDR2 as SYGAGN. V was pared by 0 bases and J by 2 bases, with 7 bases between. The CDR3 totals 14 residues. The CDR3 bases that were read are TGTGCCAGCAGTGATGCTCACATCCAAGAC. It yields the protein CASSDAHIQD. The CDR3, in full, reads CASSDAHIQDTQYF.